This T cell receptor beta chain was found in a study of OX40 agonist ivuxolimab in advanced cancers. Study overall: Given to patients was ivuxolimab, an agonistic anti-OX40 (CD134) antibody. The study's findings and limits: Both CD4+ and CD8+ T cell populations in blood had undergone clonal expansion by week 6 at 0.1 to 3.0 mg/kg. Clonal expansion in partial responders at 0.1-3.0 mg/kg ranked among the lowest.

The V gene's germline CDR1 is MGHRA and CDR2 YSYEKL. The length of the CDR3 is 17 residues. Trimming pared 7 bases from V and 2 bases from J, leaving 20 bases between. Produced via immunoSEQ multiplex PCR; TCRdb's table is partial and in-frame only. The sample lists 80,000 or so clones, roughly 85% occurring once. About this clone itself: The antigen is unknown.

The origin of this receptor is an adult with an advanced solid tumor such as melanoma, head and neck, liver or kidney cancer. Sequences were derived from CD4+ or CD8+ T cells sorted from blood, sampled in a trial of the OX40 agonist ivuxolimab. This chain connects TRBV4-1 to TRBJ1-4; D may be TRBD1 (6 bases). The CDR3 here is CASTPLWGRRTNEKLFF. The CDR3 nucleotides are TGCGCCAGCACCCCCTTGTGGGGGCGCCGGACTAATGAAAAACTGTTTTTT.